The T cell receptor (beta chain) described here comes from a study of T cells in Graves' hyperthyroidism and ophthalmopathy. TCR beta CDR3 region amplification was performed from RNA transcripts. A set of HTBI primers served as the primers for a first-round RT-PCR of the TCR CDR3. One entry per CDR3 protein results from TCRdb running MiXCR on the multiplex PCR reads. The data hold over 350,000 distinct CDR3 sequences, with around 15% observed a single time. This clonotype showed up many times. Per the germline V gene, CDR1 is KGHSH and CDR2 is LQKENI. This CDR3 contains 16 residues. V was clipped by 0 bases and J by 0 bases; unmatched bases: 4.

The rearrangement links TRBV18 to TRBJ1-2, with 7 bases that match TRBD1. Sequencing input: blood. The origin of this receptor is a man aged 45-65 years with Graves' ophthalmopathy. The CDR3 coding sequence is TGTGCCAGCTCACCACCGGGACAGCATCCTAACTATGGCTACACCTTC. Residues: CASSPPGQHPNYGYTF.